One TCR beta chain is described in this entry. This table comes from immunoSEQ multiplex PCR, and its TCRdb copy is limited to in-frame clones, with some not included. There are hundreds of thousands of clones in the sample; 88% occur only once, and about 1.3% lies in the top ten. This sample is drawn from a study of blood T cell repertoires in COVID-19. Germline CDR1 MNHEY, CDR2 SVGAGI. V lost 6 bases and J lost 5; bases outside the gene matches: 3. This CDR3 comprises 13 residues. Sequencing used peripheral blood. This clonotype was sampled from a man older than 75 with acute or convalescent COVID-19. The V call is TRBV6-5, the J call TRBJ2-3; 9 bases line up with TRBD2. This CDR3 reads CASSKLAGDTQYF. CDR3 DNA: TGTGCCAGCAGCAAACTAGCGGGAGATACGCAGTATTTT.